These 23 T cell receptor beta chains share one sample of origin, sequenced in a study of siplizumab effects on memory and regulatory T cells. TCRdb keeps only in-frame clones here, not all; method: immunoSEQ multiplex PCR. Of under 140,000 clones listed, around nine tenths are singletons. What was sequenced was CD4+ T cells sorted from blood. The receptors were gathered from a human donor in good health.

The gene calls are TRBV2 and TRBJ1-1; D is unresolved. The CDR3 spans 13 residues. With 7 bases removed from V and 10 bases from J, the gap between germline ends came to 19 bases. CDR1 SNHLY and CDR2 FYNNEI come from the germline V gene. The CDR3 here is CASTIMNRSGAFF. The CDR3 DNA reads as TGTGCCAGCACCATAATGAACAGAAGTGGAGCTTTCTTT.

This chain joins TRBV19 and TRBJ1-2; D is uncertain. The ends were cut back, 3 bases at V and 2 bases at J, with 4 bases in the middle. This CDR3 has 12 amino acids. Germline loops: CDR1 LNHDA, CDR2 SQIVND (reference sequence). DNA for the CDR3: TGTGCCAGTAGTATCCTGAACTATGGCTACACCTTC. Encoded protein: CASSILNYGYTF.

The chain recombines TRBV5-1 with TRBJ2-7, with 9 bases lining up with TRBD2. The CDR3 totals 14 residues. V was clipped by 3 bases and J by 7 bases; unmatched bases: 8. Germline CDR1 SGHRS, CDR2 YFSETQ. CDR3 region: CASSSLAGSGEQYF. CDR3 sequence (DNA): TGCGCCAGCAGCTCCCTAGCGGGGTCGGGGGAGCAGTACTTC.

The rearrangement links TRBV5-1 to TRBJ1-2, with D unresolved. The V and J ends lost 4 bases and 4 bases respectively, with 8 bases between them. The CDR3 is made up of 12 amino acids. The germline CDR1 and CDR2 sequences are SGHRS and YFSETQ. CDR3 nucleotides: TGCGCCAGCAGCGAACCCCCCTATGGCTACACCTTC. This gives the protein CASSEPPYGYTF.

This rearrangement joins TRBV5-4 to TRBJ1-2; D ambiguous. Germline lookup yields CDR1 SGHNT and CDR2 YYREEE (reference sequence). The V end was cut by 0 bases, the J end by 2 bases, with 5 bases between. There are 13 residues in the CDR3. Here the CDR3 DNA reads TGTGCCAGCAGCTTGGAAGGGAACTATGGCTACACCTTC. Encoded protein: CASSLEGNYGYTF. The whole variable domain, filled in from reference TRBV5-4 and TRBJ1-2, reads ETGVTQSPTHLIKTRGQQVTLRCSSQSGHNTVSWYQQALGQGPQFIFQYYREEENGRGNFPPRFSGLQFPNYSSELNVNALELDDSALYLCASSLEGNYGYTFGSGTRLTVV.

The sample holds one count of this clone. The chain couples TRBV7-6 to TRBJ1-6; 8 nucleotides align to TRBD1. The junction had 2 bases not matched to a gene; V was cut back by 3 bases and J by 4 bases. The CDR3 has 15 residues. Germline CDR1 is SGHVS and CDR2 is FNYEAQ. Written as DNA, the CDR3 is TGTGCCAGCAGCTTGGACAGGGTGTATAATTCACCCCTCCACTTT. Protein: CASSLDRVYNSPLHF.

The chain couples TRBV9 to TRBJ2-5; D gene unclear. The V and J ends lost 4 bases and 5 bases respectively, with 6 bases between them. This CDR3 has 11 amino acids. Germline CDR1 reads SGDLS; CDR2 reads YYNGEE. The CDR3 nucleotides are TGTGCCAGCAGCTCTCATGAGACCCAGTACTTC. It yields the protein CASSSHETQYF.

The V and J genes are TRBV7-9 and TRBJ1-1, with 7 bases aligning to TRBD1. The trim removed 4 bases at V and 6 bases at J, leaving 8 bases unmatched. The length of the CDR3 is 14 residues. Germline loops: CDR1 SEHNR, CDR2 FQNEAQ (reference sequence). The CDR3 coding sequence is TGTGCCAGCAGCTCCAACAGGGGAGGCCCTGAAGCTTTCTTT. Encoded protein: CASSSNRGGPEAFF.

This clone was detected only once. The genes are TRBV7-9 and TRBJ2-7, with D perhaps matching TRBD1 or TRBD2 (5 bases each). This CDR3 is built from 14 residues. Trimming stripped 8 bases from V and 1 base from J, with 15 bases between. Germline values: CDR1 SEHNR, CDR2 FQNEAQ (reference sequence). CDR3 bases: TGTGCCAGCCGGTCCTCTGGGGGTTCCTACGAGCAGTACTTC. This translates into CASRSSGGSYEQYF. The whole variable domain, remainder taken from reference TRBV7-9 and TRBJ2-7, is DTGVSQNPRHKITKRGQNVTFRCDPISEHNRLYWYRQTLGQGPEFLTYFQNEAQLEKSRLLSDRFSAERPKGSFSTLEIQRTEQGDSAMYLCASRSSGGSYEQYFGPGTRLTVT.

The chain recombines TRBV14 with TRBJ1-2, with D uncertain. Trimming removed 1 base from V and 4 bases from J, with 7 bases in between. Germline V gives CDR1 SGHDN, CDR2 FVKESK. The CDR3 is 13 amino acids. The CDR3 loop reads CASSQALRYGYTF. The CDR3 nucleotides are TGTGCCAGCAGCCAAGCCCTTCGCTATGGCTACACCTTC.

This clone has just one count. This rearrangement joins TRBV7-9 to TRBJ1-1; D is possibly TRBD1 (5 bases). Between the trimmed V and J ends, which lost 3 bases and 3 bases, there was a span of 8 bases. The CDR3 has 13 residues. Germline V gene lookup returns CDR1 SEHNR and CDR2 FQNEAQ (reference sequence). The CDR3 nucleotides are TGTGCCAGCAGCTTTTCGGGGGACACTGAAGCTTTCTTT. It encodes CASSFSGDTEAFF.

The CDR3 region is CASSLVKRQDLETQYF. Written as DNA, the CDR3 is TGTGCCAGCAGCTTAGTAAAGCGGCAGGACTTAGAGACCCAGTACTTC. The chain has TRBV11-1 and TRBJ2-5; D may be TRBD2 (5 bases). This CDR3 has 16 residues. The germline gives CDR1 SGHAT, CDR2 FQDESV (reference sequence). Trimming stripped 1 base from V and 4 bases from J, with 16 bases between.

The genes are TRBV5-4 and TRBJ2-7, with a tentative D call TRBD1 (5 bases). CDR3 length equals 16 residues. Deletions cut 0 bases from V and 2 bases from J, with 15 bases between. Germline lookup yields CDR1 SGHNT and CDR2 YYREEE (reference sequence). CDR3 in amino acids: CASSLADGADTYEQYF. The DNA for the CDR3 is TGTGCCAGCAGCTTGGCCGATGGGGCAGACACCTACGAGCAGTACTTC.

This chain connects TRBV12-5 to TRBJ1-2; 10 nucleotides agree with TRBD1. Trimming removed 1 base from V and 4 bases from J; junction bases left unmatched: 15. Germline V gene data show CDR1 as LGHNT and CDR2 as FRNRAP. The CDR3 sequence is 19 residues long. This CDR3 is CASGLALWGQGMGGYGYTF. In DNA, the CDR3 is TGTGCTAGTGGTTTGGCACTCTGGGGACAGGGGATGGGGGGCTATGGCTACACCTTC.

The chain links TRBV27 to TRBJ2-7; D is perhaps TRBD1 (7 bases). This CDR3 is built from 14 residues. CDR1 and CDR2 from the germline V gene are MNHEY and SMNVEV (reference sequence). The V and J ends lost 0 bases and 6 bases respectively, with 12 bases between them. The chain's CDR3 is CASSLSEGAPEQYF. The CDR3, as DNA: TGTGCCAGCAGTTTATCGGAGGGGGCCCCCGAGCAGTACTTC.

The rearrangement uses TRBV5-1 and TRBJ2-3, with D uncertain. The germline V gene encodes CDR1 SGHRS and CDR2 YFSETQ. The V gene lost 7 bases and the J gene lost 2 bases, with 8 bases spanning the gap. The CDR3 extends over 12 amino acids. The CDR3 DNA reads TGCGCCAGCGCTGGGAACACAGATACGCAGTATTTT. Translating it yields CASAGNTDTQYF.

The chain employs TRBV28 and TRBJ2-5, with a weak D call TRBD2 (7 bases). Germline CDR1 MDHEN, CDR2 SYDVKM. V dropped 3 bases and J dropped 5 bases, with 16 bases sitting between them. CDR3 length: 15 residues. In nucleotides, the CDR3 is TGTGCCAGCAGTTTGCGGGGGACAACGGGGGAGACCCAGTACTTC. Its translation: CASSLRGTTGETQYF.

The chain couples TRBV9 to TRBJ2-3; D may be TRBD2 (7 bases). CDR1 and CDR2 (germline): SGDLS, YYNGEE. There are 15 residues in the CDR3. Between the trimmed V and J ends, which lost 2 bases and 4 bases, there was a span of 14 bases. CDR3 DNA sequence: TGTGCCAGCAGCGTTACTTCGGGGGGCGCAGATACGCAGTATTTT. Amino acids: CASSVTSGGADTQYF.

In DNA, the CDR3 is TGCGCCAGCAGCTTGGCCGTACAGGGTACAGATACGCAGTATTTT. It codes for CASSLAVQGTDTQYF. V usage is TRBV5-1 and J usage is TRBJ2-3; tentatively, D is TRBD1 (6 bases). Per germline, CDR1 SGHRS and CDR2 YFSETQ. CDR3 length equals 15 residues. V lost 0 bases and J lost 3, with 11 bases in between.

This chain connects TRBV4-1 to TRBJ2-3; TRBD1 is a possible D gene (6 bases). CDR3 size: 22 residues. Germline lookup yields CDR1 MGHRA and CDR2 YSYEKL. Trimming shortened V by 1 base and J by 7 bases, and 36 bases separated the two germline ends. CDR3 region: CASSQGIGQGSSSGDLSYTQYF. Here the CDR3 DNA reads TGCGCCAGCAGCCAAGGGATAGGGCAGGGGAGTTCTTCTGGGGACCTTAGTTATACGCAGTATTTT.

The chain employs TRBV5-1 and TRBJ2-7, with 8 bases fitting TRBD1. The CDR3 is 14 residues long. Trimming at V came to 2 bases and at J to 6 bases, leaving 7 bases not matched to a gene. Germline V gene sequence: CDR1 SGHRS, CDR2 YFSETQ. The CDR3 protein is CASSFGQGLGEQYF. DNA of the CDR3: TGCGCCAGCAGCTTTGGACAGGGCCTGGGCGAGCAGTACTTC.

The chain links TRBV5-1 to TRBJ1-5, with D possibly being TRBD1 (6 bases). The CDR3 sequence is 16 residues long. Deletions cut 0 bases from V and 2 bases from J, with 12 bases between. The germline V gene has CDR1 SGHRS and CDR2 YFSETQ. CDR3 sequence reads: CASSLEGGSGNQPQHF. DNA of the CDR3: TGCGCCAGCAGCTTGGAGGGGGGTTCCGGCAATCAGCCCCAGCATTTT.

This clone was detected a few times. This rearrangement joins TRBV7-2 to TRBJ2-2; D may be TRBD1 or TRBD2 (5 bases each). The CDR3 length is 17 residues. With 5 bases removed from V and 7 bases from J, the gap between germline ends came to 23 bases. Germline-derived CDR1 and CDR2 are SGHTA and FQGNSA. The CDR3 loop is CASSISPAGTRSGELFF. DNA of the CDR3: TGTGCCAGCAGCATCTCCCCCGCAGGGACGAGGAGCGGGGAGCTGTTTTTT.